A selection of T cell receptor beta chains follows, all from one sample in a study of control samples from healthy donors and cancer patients. Data came from immunoSEQ multiplex PCR; TCRdb stores just in-frame clones and leaves some out. Among 96,000 or so clones listed, approximately 93% were seen once. The sample taken for sequencing was blood. The receptor set was obtained from a young man in good health. CDR3s include the opening cysteine and the closing phenylalanine or tryptophan. A D gene is named only where the DNA matches it firmly. The listing skips clone size in some rows; elsewhere it reads once, few, many or a size class.

DNA: TGTGCCTGGAGACCAGACAGGGTGGGCGAAAAACTGTTTTTT
CDR3: CAWRPDRVGEKLFF
size: -
J: TRBJ1-4
V: TRBV30
D: TRBD1

DNA: TGCAGCGTCCTTGAGAAAGCCAAAAACATTCAGTACTTC
CDR3: CSVLEKAKNIQYF
size: -
J: TRBJ2-4
V: TRBV29-1
D: -

DNA: TGCAGTGGGGTATGGGACAGTCAACTGTTTTTT
CDR3: CSGVWDSQLFF
size: -
J: TRBJ1-4
V: TRBV29-1
D: TRBD1

DNA: TGTGCCAGCAACGATGCTAGCGGGGTCCACGAGCAGTACTTC
CDR3: CASNDASGVHEQYF
size: -
J: TRBJ2-7
V: TRBV6-5
D: TRBD2

DNA: TGCGCCAGCAGCCAAGATGCGACAGGGGGCACTGAAGCTTTCTTT
CDR3: CASSQDATGGTEAFF
size: -
J: TRBJ1-1
V: TRBV4-1
D: TRBD1

DNA: TGTGCCACCAGCAGAGCGGGGACAGTCTATGGCTACACCTTC
CDR3: CATSRAGTVYGYTF
size: -
J: TRBJ1-2
V: TRBV15
D: TRBD1

DNA: TGTGCCAGCAGCGCTCGAACAGGGGGCGCCTACAATGAGCAGTTCTTC
CDR3: CASSARTGGAYNEQFF
size: once
J: TRBJ2-1
V: TRBV7-9
D: TRBD1

DNA: TGTGCCTGGAGTGAAGCGCCCGGACGGAGCACAGATACGCAGTATTTT
CDR3: CAWSEAPGRSTDTQYF
size: -
J: TRBJ2-3
V: TRBV30
D: -

DNA: TGCGCCAGCAGGTACACTAGCGGGGTTAGCACAGATACGCAGTATTTT
CDR3: CASRYTSGVSTDTQYF
size: -
J: TRBJ2-3
V: TRBV4-3
D: TRBD2

DNA: TGTGCCAGCAGGGACTCTGGGCAGGATCCTTCCAGAATGAACACTGAAGCTTTCTTT
CDR3: CASRDSGQDPSRMNTEAFF
size: -
J: TRBJ1-1
V: TRBV2
D: -

DNA: TGTGCCACCCCGGGACACCGGGCGCTCTACGAGCAGTACTTC
CDR3: CATPGHRALYEQYF
size: -
J: TRBJ2-7
V: TRBV24-1
D: -

DNA: TGTGCCAGCAGCCAAGGGGGCGGGAGGTCCACTGAAGCTTTCTTT
CDR3: CASSQGGGRSTEAFF
size: -
J: TRBJ1-1
V: TRBV3-1/TRBV3-2
D: -

DNA: TGTGCCAGCAGTTCTAGCGGGCCCTACGAGCAGTACTTC
CDR3: CASSSSGPYEQYF
size: once
J: TRBJ2-7
V: TRBV12-3/TRBV12-4
D: TRBD2

DNA: TGTGCCAGCAGTGGTGGGGAGACCCAGTACTTC
CDR3: CASSGGETQYF
size: -
J: TRBJ2-5
V: TRBV27
D: -

DNA: TGTGCCAGCAGCTTAAACAGAAACTATGGCTACACCTTC
CDR3: CASSLNRNYGYTF
size: -
J: TRBJ1-2
V: TRBV11-2
D: -

DNA: TGTGCCACCAGTGATGTGGGTAGCACAGATACGCAGTATTTT
CDR3: CATSDVGSTDTQYF
size: -
J: TRBJ2-3
V: TRBV24-1
D: -

DNA: TGTGCCAGCAGATCGCAGGGTTTGGAAACCGGGGAGCTGTTTTTT
CDR3: CASRSQGLETGELFF
size: few
J: TRBJ2-2
V: TRBV6-5
D: -

DNA: TGTGCCAGCAGCGTAGCAGCTGCTAACACTGAAGCTTTCTTT
CDR3: CASSVAAANTEAFF
size: -
J: TRBJ1-1
V: TRBV7-2
D: -

DNA: TGTGCCACCAGCAGAGAAGGGGCGGGACATATGATTCCGCGTAATGAAAAACTGTTTTTT
CDR3: CATSREGAGHMIPRNEKLFF
size: -
J: TRBJ1-4
V: TRBV15
D: -

DNA: TGTGCCAGTAGGTCCCCCGGCGGGAATGAGCAGTTCTTC
CDR3: CASRSPGGNEQFF
size: -
J: TRBJ2-1
V: TRBV19
D: -

DNA: TGTGCCAGCAGTTATAGCACCAACTCTCGGACCCAGTACTTC
CDR3: CASSYSTNSRTQYF
size: once
J: TRBJ2-5
V: TRBV6-2/TRBV6-3
D: -

DNA: TGCGCCAGCAGCTTGTTTCCAAGGACAGGGGGCAACGAAAAACTGTTTTTT
CDR3: CASSLFPRTGGNEKLFF
size: -
J: TRBJ1-4
V: TRBV5-1
D: TRBD1

DNA: TGTGCCAGCGAAGCGGGAGAGGCTTCCAATGAGCAGTTCTTC
CDR3: CASEAGEASNEQFF
size: -
J: TRBJ2-1
V: TRBV7-9
D: TRBD2

DNA: TGTGCCAGCTCACCCGCCGGGTGGGGGGCTGGGGCCAACGTCCTGACTTTC
CDR3: CASSPAGWGAGANVLTF
size: once
J: TRBJ2-6
V: TRBV18
D: -

DNA: TGTGCCAGCAGACGGGCGCCCGGGGGTGATTATGGCTACACCTTC
CDR3: CASRRAPGGDYGYTF
size: -
J: TRBJ1-2
V: TRBV6-5
D: -

DNA: TGTGCCAGCAGTTTAAAGGAGGGGGCGACAGATACGCAGTATTTT
CDR3: CASSLKEGATDTQYF
size: -
J: TRBJ2-3
V: TRBV9
D: -

DNA: TGTGCCTGGGCGACAGTTAACTATGGCTACACCTTC
CDR3: CAWATVNYGYTF
size: -
J: TRBJ1-2
V: TRBV30
D: -

DNA: TGCGCCAGTGGACAGGGGGCCAGCGAGCAGTACTTC
CDR3: CASGQGASEQYF
size: -
J: TRBJ2-7
V: TRBV5-1
D: TRBD1

DNA: TGTGCCAGCAGCGTAGAAGGAGGGGTCCTTAACACTGAAGCTTTCTTT
CDR3: CASSVEGGVLNTEAFF
size: -
J: TRBJ1-1
V: TRBV9
D: -

DNA: TGTGCCAGCAGTGTTGGGACAGGGGTGGGCGGCTACACCTTC
CDR3: CASSVGTGVGGYTF
size: -
J: TRBJ1-2
V: TRBV5-6
D: TRBD1

DNA: TGTGCCAGCAGTTACCGCGACAGGGTCTATGGCTACACCTTC
CDR3: CASSYRDRVYGYTF
size: -
J: TRBJ1-2
V: TRBV6-6
D: TRBD1

DNA: TGTGCCAGCAGCCCAGACGGGACAGGGTACAATGAGCAGTTCTTC
CDR3: CASSPDGTGYNEQFF
size: -
J: TRBJ2-1
V: TRBV7-3
D: TRBD1

DNA: TGTGCCAGCAGTGACCGGACCAAGATAGATGAAAAACTGTTTTTT
CDR3: CASSDRTKIDEKLFF
size: -
J: TRBJ1-4
V: TRBV25-1
D: -

DNA: TGTGCCTGGAGCCGGGACAGTAATAACTATGGCTACACCTTC
CDR3: CAWSRDSNNYGYTF
size: -
J: TRBJ1-2
V: TRBV30
D: TRBD1

DNA: TGTGCCAGCAGCCCTGAGGGATGGGCCGACTACGAGCAGTACTTC
CDR3: CASSPEGWADYEQYF
size: -
J: TRBJ2-7
V: TRBV9
D: -

DNA: TGTGCCAGCCTTAACGGGACTAGCGGCTACAATGAGCAGTTCTTC
CDR3: CASLNGTSGYNEQFF
size: once
J: TRBJ2-1
V: TRBV27
D: TRBD2

DNA: TGTGCCAGCAGCTCCGACGGAATATATGGCTACACCTTC
CDR3: CASSSDGIYGYTF
size: -
J: TRBJ1-2
V: TRBV5-6
D: -

DNA: TGTGCCAGCAGCCCCGGGACTAGCGGACAAGAGACCCAGTACTTC
CDR3: CASSPGTSGQETQYF
size: once
J: TRBJ2-5
V: TRBV3-1/TRBV3-2
D: TRBD2

DNA: TGTGCCAGCAGCGCCCTATCTGGGGCCAACGTCCTGACTTTC
CDR3: CASSALSGANVLTF
size: -
J: TRBJ2-6
V: TRBV7-2
D: -

DNA: TGTGCCAGCAGCTTAGGTTATGGGACGGTAGACTTTAACACCGGGGAGCTGTTTTTT
CDR3: CASSLGYGTVDFNTGELFF
size: few
J: TRBJ2-2
V: TRBV7-9
D: -

DNA: TGTGCCTGGAATGGGCTCGGCGGAAACACCATATATTTT
CDR3: CAWNGLGGNTIYF
size: -
J: TRBJ1-3
V: TRBV30
D: -

DNA: TGTGCCAGTAGTCCGTCGCTCGGTTCTGAAGCTTTCTTT
CDR3: CASSPSLGSEAFF
size: once
J: TRBJ1-1
V: TRBV19
D: -

DNA: TGTGCCAGCAGTGACACCCACCAGACAGGGGGCGGTTCACCCCTCCACTTT
CDR3: CASSDTHQTGGGSPLHF
size: few
J: TRBJ1-6
V: TRBV25-1
D: TRBD1

DNA: TGTGCCAGCAGTTTATTAGAGACCCAGTACTTC
CDR3: CASSLLETQYF
size: -
J: TRBJ2-5
V: TRBV6-5
D: -

DNA: TGTGCCAGCAGCCCAACAGGGCTCTCACAAGAGACCCAGTACTTC
CDR3: CASSPTGLSQETQYF
size: -
J: TRBJ2-5
V: TRBV5-6
D: -

DNA: TGCAGTGCTAGTGACAGACGCTCCTACGAGCAGTACTTC
CDR3: CSASDRRSYEQYF
size: once
J: TRBJ2-7
V: TRBV20-1
D: -

DNA: TGTGCCAGTAGCACCGGACTAGCGGGGAGTCGGGAGACCCAGTACTTC
CDR3: CASSTGLAGSRETQYF
size: once
J: TRBJ2-5
V: TRBV19
D: TRBD2

DNA: TGTGCCAGCAGCCCACCCGACAGGGGGGACACTGAAGCTTTCTTT
CDR3: CASSPPDRGDTEAFF
size: -
J: TRBJ1-1
V: TRBV13
D: TRBD1

DNA: TGTGCCATCAGTTCAGGACAGTTTGAAGCTTTCTTT
CDR3: CAISSGQFEAFF
size: -
J: TRBJ1-1
V: TRBV10-3
D: -

DNA: TGTGCCTGGAGTGTACCAAGGTATAATTCACCCCTCCACTTT
CDR3: CAWSVPRYNSPLHF
size: -
J: TRBJ1-6
V: TRBV30
D: -

DNA: TGCGCCAGCAGCTTGGCGCAAACTGAAGCTTTCTTT
CDR3: CASSLAQTEAFF
size: -
J: TRBJ1-1
V: TRBV5-1
D: -

DNA: TGCAGCGCACTTAGGGGTGGCTATGGCTACACCTTC
CDR3: CSALRGGYGYTF
size: -
J: TRBJ1-2
V: TRBV29-1
D: -

DNA: TGTGCCAGCAAGGAACAGCGGGGGGCCGTCTCCTACGAGCAGTACTTC
CDR3: CASKEQRGAVSYEQYF
size: -
J: TRBJ2-7
V: TRBV2
D: TRBD2

DNA: TGTGCCAGCAGCCCAAAACAGGGTTATGCCTATAGCAATCAGCCCCAGCATTTT
CDR3: CASSPKQGYAYSNQPQHF
size: -
J: TRBJ1-5
V: TRBV27
D: -